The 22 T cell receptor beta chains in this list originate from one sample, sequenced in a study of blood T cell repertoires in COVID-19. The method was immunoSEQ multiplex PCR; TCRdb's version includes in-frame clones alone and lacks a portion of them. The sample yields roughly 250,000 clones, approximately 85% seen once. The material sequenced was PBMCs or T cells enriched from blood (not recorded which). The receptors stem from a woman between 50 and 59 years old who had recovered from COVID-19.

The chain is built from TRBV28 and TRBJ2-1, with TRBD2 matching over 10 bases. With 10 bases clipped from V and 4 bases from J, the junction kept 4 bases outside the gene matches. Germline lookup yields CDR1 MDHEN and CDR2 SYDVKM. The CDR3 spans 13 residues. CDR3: CATGLAVYNEQFF. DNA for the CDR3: TGTGCCACCGGACTAGCGGTTTACAATGAGCAGTTCTTC.

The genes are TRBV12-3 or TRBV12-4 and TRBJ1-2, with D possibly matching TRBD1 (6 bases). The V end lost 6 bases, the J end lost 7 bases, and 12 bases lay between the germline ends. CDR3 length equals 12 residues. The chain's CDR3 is CASSRDISGYTF. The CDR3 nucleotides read TGTGCCAGCAGCCGGGACATTAGTGGCTACACCTTC.

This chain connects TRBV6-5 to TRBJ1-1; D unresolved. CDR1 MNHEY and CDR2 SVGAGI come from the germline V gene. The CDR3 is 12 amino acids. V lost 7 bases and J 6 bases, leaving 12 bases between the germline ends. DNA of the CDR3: TGTGCCAGCATGGAAGGACTACCTGAAGCTTTCTTT. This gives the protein CASMEGLPEAFF.

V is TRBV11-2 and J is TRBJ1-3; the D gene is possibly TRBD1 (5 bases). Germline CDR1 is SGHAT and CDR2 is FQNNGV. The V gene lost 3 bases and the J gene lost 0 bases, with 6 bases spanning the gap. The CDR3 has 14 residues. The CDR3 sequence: CASSLTDSGNTIYF. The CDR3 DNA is TGTGCCAGCAGCTTGACAGACTCTGGAAACACCATATATTTT.

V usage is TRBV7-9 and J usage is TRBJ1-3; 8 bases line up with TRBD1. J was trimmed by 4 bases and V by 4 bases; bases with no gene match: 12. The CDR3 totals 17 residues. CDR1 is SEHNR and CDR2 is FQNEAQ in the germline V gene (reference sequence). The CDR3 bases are TGTGCCAGCAGCTCGGACAGGGTGGGGACCGCGGGAAACACCATATATTTT. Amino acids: CASSSDRVGTAGNTIYF.

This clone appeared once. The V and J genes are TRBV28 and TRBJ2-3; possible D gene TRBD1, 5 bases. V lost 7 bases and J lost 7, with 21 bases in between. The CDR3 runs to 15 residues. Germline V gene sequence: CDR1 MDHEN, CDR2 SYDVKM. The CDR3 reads CASTPLVQGRYTQYF. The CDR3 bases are TGTGCCAGCACCCCATTGGTTCAGGGTCGATATACGCAGTATTTT.

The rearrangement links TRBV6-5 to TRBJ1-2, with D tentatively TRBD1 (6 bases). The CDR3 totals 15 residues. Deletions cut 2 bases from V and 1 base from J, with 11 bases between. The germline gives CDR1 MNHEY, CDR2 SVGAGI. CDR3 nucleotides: TGTGCCAGCAGTTACCCGGACAGAGATAACTATGGCTACACCTTC. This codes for CASSYPDRDNYGYTF.

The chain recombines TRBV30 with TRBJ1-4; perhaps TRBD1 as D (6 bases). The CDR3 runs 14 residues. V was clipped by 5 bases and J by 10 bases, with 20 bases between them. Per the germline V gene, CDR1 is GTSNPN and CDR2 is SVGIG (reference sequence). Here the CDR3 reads CAWAVTGGVGKLFF. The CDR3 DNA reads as TGTGCCTGGGCGGTGACAGGCGGCGTGGGAAAACTGTTTTTT.

As DNA, the CDR3 is TGTGCCTGGAGGATCGCGGATACGCAGTATTTT. Translation gives CAWRIADTQYF. The chain couples TRBV30 to TRBJ2-3; D unresolved. Trimming left V 3 bases short and J 6 bases short, with 7 bases between. This CDR3 is 11 amino acids long. The V gene's germline CDR1 is GTSNPN and CDR2 SVGIG (reference sequence).

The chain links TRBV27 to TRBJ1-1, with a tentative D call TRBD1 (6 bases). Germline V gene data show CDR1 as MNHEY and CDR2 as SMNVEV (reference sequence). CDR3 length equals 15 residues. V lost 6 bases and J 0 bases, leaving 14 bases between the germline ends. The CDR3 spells CASSPWDTLNTEAFF. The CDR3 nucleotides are TGTGCCAGCAGCCCATGGGACACCTTGAACACTGAAGCTTTCTTT.

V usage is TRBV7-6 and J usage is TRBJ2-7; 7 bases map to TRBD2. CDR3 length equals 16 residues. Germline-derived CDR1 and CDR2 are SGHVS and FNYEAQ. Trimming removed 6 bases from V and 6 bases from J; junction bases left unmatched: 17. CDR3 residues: CASSPDGLGASGEQYF. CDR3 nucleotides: TGTGCCAGCAGTCCCGATGGACTAGGAGCGTCCGGCGAGCAGTACTTC.

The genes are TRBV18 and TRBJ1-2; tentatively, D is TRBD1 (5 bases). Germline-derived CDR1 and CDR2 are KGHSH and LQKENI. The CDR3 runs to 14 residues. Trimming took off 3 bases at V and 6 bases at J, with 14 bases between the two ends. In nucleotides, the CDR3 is TGTGCCAGCTCACCGCTGGGGGGTGAGCATGGCTACACCTTC. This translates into CASSPLGGEHGYTF. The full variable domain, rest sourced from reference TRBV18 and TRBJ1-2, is NAGVMQNPRHLVRRRGQEARLRCSPMKGHSHVYWYRQLPEEGLKFMVYLQKENIIDESGMPKERFSAEFPKEGPSILRIQQVVRGDSAAYFCASSPLGGEHGYTFGSGTRLTVV.

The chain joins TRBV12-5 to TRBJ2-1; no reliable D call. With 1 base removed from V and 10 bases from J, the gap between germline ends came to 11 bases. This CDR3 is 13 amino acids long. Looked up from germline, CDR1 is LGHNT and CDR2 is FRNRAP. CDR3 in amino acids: CASGLGLQWEQFF. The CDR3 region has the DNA TGTGCTAGTGGTTTGGGACTCCAATGGGAGCAGTTCTTC.

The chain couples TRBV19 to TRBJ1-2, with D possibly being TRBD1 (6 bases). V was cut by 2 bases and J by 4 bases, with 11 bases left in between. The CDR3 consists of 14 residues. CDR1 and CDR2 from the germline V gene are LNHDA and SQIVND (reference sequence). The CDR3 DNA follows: TGTGCCAGTAGTATACCTGGACAGCTCTATGGCTACACCTTC. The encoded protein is CASSIPGQLYGYTF. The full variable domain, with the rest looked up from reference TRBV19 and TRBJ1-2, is DGGITQSPKYLFRKEGQNVTLSCEQNLNHDAMYWYRQDPGQGLRLIYYSQIVNDFQKGDIAEGYSVSREKKESFPLTVTSAQKNPTAFYLCASSIPGQLYGYTFGSGTRLTVV.

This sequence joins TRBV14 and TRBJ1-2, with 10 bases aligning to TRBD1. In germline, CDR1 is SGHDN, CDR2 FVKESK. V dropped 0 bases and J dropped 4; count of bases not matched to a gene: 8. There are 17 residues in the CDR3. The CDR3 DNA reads TGTGCCAGCAGCCAAGATTATGGAGGGACAGGGGTCTATGGCTACACCTTC. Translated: CASSQDYGGTGVYGYTF.

The CDR3 bases are TGTGCCAGCAGCTTGACTGGGCGGGGCATGGGAGAGACCCAGTACTTC. Protein sequence: CASSLTGRGMGETQYF. The chain is built from TRBV7-2 and TRBJ2-5; weak D call: TRBD2 (6 bases). The CDR3 contains 16 residues. From germline, CDR1 is SGHTA and CDR2 FQGNSA. Trimming cost V 3 bases and J 4 bases, with 18 bases left between them. The entire variable domain, with the rest obtained from reference TRBV7-2 and TRBJ2-5, is as follows: GAGVSQSPSNKVTEKGKDVELRCDPISGHTALYWYRQSLGQGLEFLIYFQGNSAPDKSGLPSDRFSAERTGGSVSTLTIQRTQQEDSAVYLCASSLTGRGMGETQYFGPGTRLLVL.

Written as DNA, the CDR3 is TGTGCCAGCAGCTTGAGTGGAGGGCGAGCTTTCTTT. Translation gives CASSLSGGRAFF. The rearrangement joins TRBV5-6 to TRBJ1-1; D is undetermined. V lost 1 base and J lost 10, with 11 bases in between. Per the germline V gene, CDR1 is SGHDT and CDR2 is YYEEEE. The CDR3 is 12 residues long.

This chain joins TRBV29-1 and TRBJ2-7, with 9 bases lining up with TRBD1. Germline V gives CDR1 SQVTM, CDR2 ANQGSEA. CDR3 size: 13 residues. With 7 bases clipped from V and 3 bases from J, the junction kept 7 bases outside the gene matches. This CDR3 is CSAGTGGLYEQYF. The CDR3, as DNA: TGCAGCGCTGGAACAGGGGGCCTCTACGAGCAGTACTTC.

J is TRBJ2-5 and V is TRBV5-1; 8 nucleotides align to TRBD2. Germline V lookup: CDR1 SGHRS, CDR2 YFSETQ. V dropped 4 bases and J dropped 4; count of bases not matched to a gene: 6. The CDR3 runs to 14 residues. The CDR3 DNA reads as TGCGCCAGCAGCCCCGGGGGGGCCGTAGAGACCCAGTACTTC. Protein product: CASSPGGAVETQYF.

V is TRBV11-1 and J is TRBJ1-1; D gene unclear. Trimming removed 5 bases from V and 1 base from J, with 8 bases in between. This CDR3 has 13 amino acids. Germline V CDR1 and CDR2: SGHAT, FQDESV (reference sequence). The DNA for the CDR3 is TGTGCCAGCAGCGCAGTATGGAACACTGAAGCTTTCTTT. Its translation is CASSAVWNTEAFF.

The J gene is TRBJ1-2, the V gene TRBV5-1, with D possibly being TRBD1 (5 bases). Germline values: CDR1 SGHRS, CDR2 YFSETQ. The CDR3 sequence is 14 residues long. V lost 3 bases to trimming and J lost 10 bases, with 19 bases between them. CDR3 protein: CASSSTPGRSDYTF. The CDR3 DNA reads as TGCGCCAGCAGCTCAACCCCAGGGCGGAGCGACTACACCTTC.

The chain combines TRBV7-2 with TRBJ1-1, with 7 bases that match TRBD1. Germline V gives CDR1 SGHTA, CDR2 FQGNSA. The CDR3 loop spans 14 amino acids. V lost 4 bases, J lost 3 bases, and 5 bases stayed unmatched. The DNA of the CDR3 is TGTGCCAGCAGCTCGCGACAGGGCCACACTGAAGCTTTCTTT. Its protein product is CASSSRQGHTEAFF. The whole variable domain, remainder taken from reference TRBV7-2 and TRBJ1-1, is GAGVSQSPSNKVTEKGKDVELRCDPISGHTALYWYRQSLGQGLEFLIYFQGNSAPDKSGLPSDRFSAERTGGSVSTLTIQRTQQEDSAVYLCASSSRQGHTEAFFGQGTRLTVV.